This T cell receptor (beta chain) was captured by sequencing in a study of monozygotic twins with inflammatory bowel disease. Germline V gives CDR1 MNHNY, CDR2 SVGAGI (reference sequence). The CDR3 consists of 14 residues. Reprocessing the 5' RACE reads, TCRdb reports a single entry for every CDR3 protein and omits DNA. This table holds about 160,000 distinct CDR3 sequences. The chain is built from TRBV6-6 and TRBJ2-3; the TCRdb call, TRBD1, lacks DNA for checking. Material for sequencing was blood. The sequence came from a human donor with ulcerative colitis or Crohn's disease, or a healthy co-twin of an affected twin (not recorded which). The CDR3 region is CASIPGQGYDTQYF.